This TCR beta chain was retrieved from a study of early T cells in non-severe SARS-CoV-2 infection. V lost 2 bases and J lost 7; bases outside the gene matches: 6. CDR3 length equals 14 residues. Per the germline V gene, CDR1 is SGHDT and CDR2 is YYEEEE. This clonotype was seen a handful of times. TCRdb independently ran MiXCR on the 5' RACE reads; one entry per CDR3 protein. The sample shows 75,000 to 90,000 distinct CDR3 sequences, just under 15% of them seen only once. Sequences were obtained from whole blood. The rearrangement joins TRBV5-6 to TRBJ1-5, with 7 bases matching TRBD1. The clonotype was recovered from an adult who was a healthcare worker with PCR-confirmed SARS-CoV-2 infection or an uninfected control (not recorded which). Here the CDR3 DNA reads TGTGCCAGCAGCTTCAGGGGAGGGGGCCAGCCCCAGCATTTT. It yields the protein CASSFRGGGQPQHF.